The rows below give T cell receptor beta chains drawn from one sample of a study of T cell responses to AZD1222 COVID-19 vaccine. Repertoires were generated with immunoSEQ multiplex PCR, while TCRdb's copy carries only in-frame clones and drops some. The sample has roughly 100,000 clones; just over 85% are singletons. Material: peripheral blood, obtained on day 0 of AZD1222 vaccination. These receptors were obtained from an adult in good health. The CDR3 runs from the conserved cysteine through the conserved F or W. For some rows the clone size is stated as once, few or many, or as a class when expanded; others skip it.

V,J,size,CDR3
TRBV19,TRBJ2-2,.,CASSPRTGSTGELFF
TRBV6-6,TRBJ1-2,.,CASSYSAGAYGYTF
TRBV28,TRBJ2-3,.,CASRGVVGLAGSSDTQYF
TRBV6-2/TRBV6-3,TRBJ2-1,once,CASSYLQGGEQFF
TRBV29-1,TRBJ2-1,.,CSAQGSGSLNEQFF
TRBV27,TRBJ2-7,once,CASSLGAGFTYEQYF
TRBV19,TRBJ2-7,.,CASSSSGGSYEQYF
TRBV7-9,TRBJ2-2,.,CASSFLGGAVTGELFF
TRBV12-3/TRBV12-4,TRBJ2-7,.,CASSPGLRYEQYF
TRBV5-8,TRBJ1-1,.,CASSRGSLNTEAFF
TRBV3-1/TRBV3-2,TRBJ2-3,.,CASSQDRRLAGGTQYF
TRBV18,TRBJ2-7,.,CASSPISAGLAGGTYEQYF
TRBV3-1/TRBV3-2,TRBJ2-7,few,CASSQDQLGQGLYEQYF
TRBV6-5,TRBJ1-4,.,CASSYSTRTTEKLFF
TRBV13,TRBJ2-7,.,CASSSRGLAGASNEQYF
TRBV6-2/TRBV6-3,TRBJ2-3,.,CASSYSEGTQYF
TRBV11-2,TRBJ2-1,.,CASSLDHEQFF
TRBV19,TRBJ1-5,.,CASSTTGGSNQPQHF
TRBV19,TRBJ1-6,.,CASSFAENSPLHF
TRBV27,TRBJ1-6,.,CATRGGQGGTYNSPLHF
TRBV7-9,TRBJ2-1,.,CASRSEDSGRNYNEQFF
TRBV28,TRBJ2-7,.,CASKGHEQYF
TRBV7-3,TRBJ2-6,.,CASSLSSGANVLTF
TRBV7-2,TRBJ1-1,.,CASSLGIRGTEAFF
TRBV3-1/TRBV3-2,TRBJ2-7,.,CASSPDPSYEQYF
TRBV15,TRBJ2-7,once,CATSRDRGLYEQYF
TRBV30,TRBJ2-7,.,CAWSVDIAYEQYF
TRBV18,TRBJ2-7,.,CASSGTGGSYEQYF
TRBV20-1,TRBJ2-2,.,CSASRGRAHGELFF
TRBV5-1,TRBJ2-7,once,CASSRMVRAYEQYF
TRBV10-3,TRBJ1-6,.,CAIRLDSDNSPLHF
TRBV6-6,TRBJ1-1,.,CASSYPGALGTEAFF
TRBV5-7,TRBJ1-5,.,CASSPRTGPVEPQHF
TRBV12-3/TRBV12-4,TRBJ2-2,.,CAIQGERTGELFF
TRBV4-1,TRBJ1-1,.,CASSRGEGANTEAFF